Presented here are 5 T cell receptor beta chains from one specimen sequenced in a study of OX40 agonist ivuxolimab in advanced cancers. Here immunoSEQ multiplex PCR was the method, and the copy in TCRdb shows in-frame clones only, minus some. This table holds roughly 60,000 clones, around 84% found once. The sample here was CD4+ or CD8+ T cells sorted from blood, taken in a trial of the OX40 agonist ivuxolimab. These receptor sequences come from an adult with an advanced solid tumor such as melanoma, head and neck, liver or kidney cancer.

DNA for the CDR3: TGTGCCAGCAGCCGGGGACAGGGTACGGGCGAGCAGTACTTC. As protein: CASSRGQGTGEQYF. V is TRBV5-4 and J is TRBJ2-7, with 9 bases aligning to TRBD1. V shed 4 bases, J shed 6 bases, and the junction held 8 bases outside the gene matches. The length of the CDR3 is 14 residues. CDR1 and CDR2 from the germline V gene are SGHNT and YYREEE (reference sequence). Full variable domain (rest looked up from reference TRBV5-4 and TRBJ2-7): ETGVTQSPTHLIKTRGQQVTLRCSSQSGHNTVSWYQQALGQGPQFIFQYYREEENGRGNFPPRFSGLQFPNYSSELNVNALELDDSALYLCASSRGQGTGEQYFGPGTRLTVT.

This clone has a single count. This chain's CDR3 is CASSADRYTGELFF. CDR3 bases: TGTGCCAGCAGCGCAGACCGCTACACCGGGGAGCTGTTTTTT. The chain uses TRBV5-4 and TRBJ2-2; unclear D gene. The CDR3 runs to 14 residues. Germline V gene data show CDR1 as SGHNT and CDR2 as YYREEE (reference sequence). V was shortened by 4 bases and J by 3 bases, with 10 bases between the two germline ends.

The J gene is TRBJ1-5, the V gene TRBV30; 8 bases are shared with TRBD1. V was pared by 1 base and J by 0 bases, with 14 bases of the junction left unmatched. The CDR3 runs 19 residues. Germline loops: CDR1 GTSNPN, CDR2 SVGIG (reference sequence). Here the CDR3 DNA reads TGTGCCTGGAGTGCACGACGGACAGGGCCCCAATATAGCAATCAGCCCCAGCATTTT. Its protein product is CAWSARRTGPQYSNQPQHF. Full variable domain (missing parts from reference TRBV30 and TRBJ1-5): SQTIHQWPATLVQPVGSPLSLECTVEGTSNPNLYWYRQAAGRGLQLLFYSVGIGQISSEVPQNLSASRPQDRQFILSSKKLLLSDSGFYLCAWSARRTGPQYSNQPQHFGDGTRLSIL.

The chain recombines TRBV6-5 with TRBJ2-3; 7 nucleotides match TRBD1. The ends lost 2 bases at V and 2 bases at J; junction bases unmatched: 7. The CDR3 has 16 amino acids. CDR1 and CDR2 (germline): MNHEY, SVGAGI. CDR3 sequence reads: CASSYLGTADTDTQYF. CDR3 in DNA: TGTGCCAGCAGTTACCTTGGGACAGCAGACACAGATACGCAGTATTTT.

The chain recombines TRBV14 with TRBJ2-5; no reliable D call. CDR3 size: 18 residues. Germline V gene data show CDR1 as SGHDN and CDR2 as FVKESK. The V gene lost 2 bases and the J gene lost 2 bases, with 21 bases spanning the gap. Here the CDR3 DNA reads TGTGCCAGCAGCCAATTTTCTACAGCTGGCCGGATTCAAGAGACCCAGTACTTC. It is translated as CASSQFSTAGRIQETQYF.